This section outlines one T cell receptor (beta chain) sequence together with its context. Its specificity is not known. People who had autoimmune disease history or systemic immunosuppression were excluded. This sample is part of a study of OX40 agonist ivuxolimab in advanced cancers. Study background: The treatment was a fully human IgG2 OX40 agonist, ivuxolimab. Three patients got partial responses; one had hepatocellular carcinoma and two had cutaneous melanoma. Regarding the study as a whole: Compared with CD4+, CD8+ T cells on average had more expanded clones.

The junction had 5 bases not matched to a gene; V was cut back by 10 bases and J by 4 bases. Germline values: CDR1 MNHEY, CDR2 SMNVEV (reference sequence). CDR3 size: 12 residues. Data came from immunoSEQ multiplex PCR; TCRdb stores just in-frame clones and leaves some out. The sample records around 50,000 clones, approximately 90% being singletons. Sequenced here: CD4+ or CD8+ T cells sorted from blood, sampled in a trial of the OX40 agonist ivuxolimab. The origin of this receptor is an adult with an advanced solid tumor such as melanoma, head and neck, liver or kidney cancer. The chain links TRBV27 to TRBJ1-1; 8 positions agree with TRBD1. CDR3 bases: TGTGCCACCAGGGGGCCGGGCACTGAAGCTTTCTTT. Its protein is CATRGPGTEAFF.